This entry features one T cell receptor beta chain sequence. Its antigen remains unidentified. This sample is drawn from a study of OX40 agonist ivuxolimab in advanced cancers. Study-level findings and limits: What antigens the expanded peripheral T cells recognized was never established.

Clones were sequenced by immunoSEQ multiplex PCR, and TCRdb holds only the in-frame ones, with some missing. The data hold fewer than 100,000 clones, with roughly four fifths observed a single time. The source material was CD4+ or CD8+ T cells sorted from blood, sampled in a trial of the OX40 agonist ivuxolimab. This TCR derives from an adult with an advanced solid tumor such as melanoma, head and neck, liver or kidney cancer.

CDR3 region: CASSRDRAGELFF. CDR3 bases: TGTGCCAGTAGTAGGGACAGGGCCGGGGAGCTGTTTTTT. This chain connects TRBV19 to TRBJ2-2; 9 bases map to TRBD1. V lost 4 bases to trimming and J lost 6 bases; unmatched junction nucleotides: 0. The CDR3 has 13 residues. CDR1 is LNHDA, CDR2 SQIVND, per germline (reference sequence).